This TCR beta chain is from a study of T cells in Graves' hyperthyroidism and ophthalmopathy. Study overall: The authors collected peripheral blood at initial diagnosis, before any treatment. Study-level points and caveats: The model predicted ophthalmopathy a median roughly 6.5 months before onset.

This clonotype was seen more than once but under ten times. What it binds is unknown. V lost 4 bases to trimming and J lost 5 bases, with 6 bases between them. Germline lookup yields CDR1 MNHEY and CDR2 SVGEGT. The CDR3 runs to 12 residues. Isolation of PBMCs was performed on 9.5 to 10 ml fresh peripheral blood. Using RNA transcripts as the source, TCR beta CDR3 regions were amplified. The HTBI primer set drove a first-round RT-PCR of the TCR CDR3. TCRdb reprocessed the multiplex PCR reads with MiXCR, giving one entry per CDR3 protein. The sample lists 660,000 or so distinct CDR3 sequences; around 21% were seen once.

Sequenced: blood. The J gene is TRBJ2-1, the V gene TRBV6-2 or TRBV6-3; D is unresolved. The TCR comes from a man aged 25 to 45 with Graves' ophthalmopathy. Here the CDR3 DNA reads TGTGCCAGCAGTTCCCCAGACAATGAGCAGTTCTTC. Its translation: CASSSPDNEQFF.